Following are 27 T cell receptor beta chains from one sample sequenced in a study of cytomegalovirus exposure and HLA in healthy donors listed by TCRdb under 2017. Libraries were constructed by the immunoSEQ multiplex PCR assay. The multiplex PCR relied on a mix of 60 forward primers for TCR Vbeta segments and 13 reverse primers for TCR Jbeta segments. Drawn from immuneACCESS, this table holds only the in-frame rearrangements with V and J called that TCRdb kept. Clones are partly lost; checked studies trace under half to an unresolved V gene and leave the rest unexplained. The sample table records 100,000 to 150,000 clones; over 60% of these occur just once. The ten largest account for roughly 12% of the sample. Sequenced sample: PBMCs. Receptors were obtained from a woman between 40 and 50 years old in good health and CMV-seropositive.

This clone came up a few times. The V call is TRBV29-1, the J call TRBJ2-1, with a weak D call TRBD2 (5 bases). CDR1 and CDR2 (germline): SQVTM, ANQGSEA. This CDR3 region has 12 residues. The CDR3 nucleotides read TGCACCACCGGAACGGGGAGCCCGCCGCAGTTCTTC. Its translation: CTTGTGSPPQFF.

The chain carries TRBV30 and TRBJ1-1; D is undetermined. In germline, CDR1 is GTSNPN, CDR2 SVGIG (reference sequence). The V and J ends lost 4 bases and 0 bases respectively, with 3 bases between them. This CDR3 comprises 11 residues. The CDR3 spells CAWTVNTEAFF. The CDR3 nucleotides read TGTGCCTGGACAGTGAACACTGAAGCTTTCTTT.

This rearrangement joins TRBV2 to TRBJ2-2; TRBD2 matches at 7 bases. V lost 8 bases to trimming and J lost 7 bases; unmatched junction nucleotides: 10. This CDR3 has 14 residues. In germline, CDR1 is SNHLY, CDR2 FYNNEI. The CDR3 DNA follows: TGTGCCAGCTTGGCCGGGACTAATAGCGGGGAGCTGTTTTTT. Translating it yields CASLAGTNSGELFF.

The J gene is TRBJ1-2, the V gene TRBV7-2; 7 bases fit TRBD1. Germline V gene sequence: CDR1 SGHTA, CDR2 FQGNSA. This CDR3 is built from 17 residues. V lost 1 base, J lost 2 bases, and 10 bases stayed unmatched. The CDR3 loop reads CASSLGGTDKSNYGYTF. The DNA for the CDR3 is TGTGCCAGCAGCTTAGGGGGGACAGATAAATCGAACTATGGCTACACCTTC.

This clone has a single count. J is TRBJ1-2 and V is TRBV2; 7 nucleotides agree with TRBD1. V lost 5 bases, J lost 8 bases, and 8 bases stayed unmatched. CDR1 SNHLY and CDR2 FYNNEI come from the germline V gene. The CDR3 has 13 residues. The CDR3 here is CASSLGGAEGYTF. CDR3 in DNA: TGTGCCAGCAGTTTAGGGGGCGCGGAGGGCTACACCTTC.

The chain couples TRBV30 to TRBJ2-5; 7 nucleotides line up with TRBD2. This CDR3 contains 12 residues. J gave up 5 bases and V 3 bases, and 3 bases lay outside the gene matches. The V gene's germline CDR1 is GTSNPN and CDR2 SVGIG (reference sequence). CDR3 sequence: CAWSGGMETQYF. CDR3 DNA: TGTGCCTGGAGCGGGGGGATGGAGACCCAGTACTTC.

The chain is built from TRBV5-1 and TRBJ1-5; TRBD1 agrees at 9 bases. CDR1 is SGHRS and CDR2 is YFSETQ in the germline V gene. This CDR3 is 13 amino acids long. J gave up 5 bases and V 3 bases, and 0 bases lay outside the gene matches. The chain's CDR3 is CASSWTGDQPQHF. CDR3 DNA sequence: TGCGCCAGCAGCTGGACAGGGGATCAGCCCCAGCATTTT.

Turning to this clone: The conserved final phenylalanine or tryptophan is absent from the CDR3, which likely points to a read error. It is unclear where the CDR3 begins or ends on the DNA, so no DNA is shown, and the CDR3 is as TCRdb lists it. The CDR3 sequence is CASSLDPTFSYEHYI. The chain links TRBV11-2 to TRBJ2-7; the D call TRBD2 from the table was never checked on the DNA. The CDR3 length equals 15 residues, ends included. Germline values: CDR1 SGHAT, CDR2 FQNNGV.

The V and J genes are TRBV7-2 and TRBJ2-1, with TRBD2 matching 7 bases. Germline V gene data show CDR1 as SGHTA and CDR2 as FQGNSA. The CDR3 loop spans 15 amino acids. V gave up 4 bases and J gave up 1 base; unmatched junction bases: 4. The CDR3 sequence: CASSSRTSSYNEQFF. The DNA for the CDR3 is TGTGCCAGCAGCTCCAGGACTAGTTCCTACAATGAGCAGTTCTTC.

The chain joins TRBV9 to TRBJ1-1; D not resolved. The CDR3 extends over 14 amino acids. CDR1 is SGDLS, CDR2 YYNGEE, per germline. V was shortened by 0 bases and J by 1 base, with 7 bases between the two germline ends. The CDR3 bases are TGTGCCAGCAGCGTAGCTGCAGGGAACACTGAAGCTTTCTTT. It is translated as CASSVAAGNTEAFF.

This clone appeared once. The chain's CDR3 is CASSRTGGSYEQYF. The DNA for the CDR3 is TGTGCCAGTAGTCGGACAGGGGGCTCCTACGAGCAGTACTTC. This rearrangement joins TRBV19 to TRBJ2-7; 10 positions agree with TRBD1. Germline V CDR1 and CDR2: LNHDA, SQIVND (reference sequence). V lost 5 bases to trimming and J lost 0 bases; unmatched junction nucleotides: 1. This CDR3 comprises 14 residues.

This sequence joins TRBV18 and TRBJ2-3, with 12 bases that match TRBD2. V shed 5 bases and J 6 bases; nucleotides not matched to a gene: 9. The CDR3 has 16 residues. Germline V gives CDR1 KGHSH, CDR2 LQKENI. The CDR3 coding sequence is TGTGCCAGCTCAAGGACTAGCGGGACCCCTCCGGATACGCAGTATTTT. Translating it yields CASSRTSGTPPDTQYF.

The chain links TRBV4-1 to TRBJ2-7, with 10 bases matching TRBD2. CDR3 length equals 15 residues. Per germline, CDR1 MGHRA and CDR2 YSYEKL. Trimming took 3 bases from V and 2 from J; bases not matched to a gene: 4. The CDR3 reads CASSHLAGDPYEQYF. Here the CDR3 DNA reads TGCGCCAGCAGCCACCTAGCGGGAGACCCCTACGAGCAGTACTTC.

The gene calls are TRBV4-2 and TRBJ1-4, with no clear D. Germline loops: CDR1 LGHNA, CDR2 YNFKEQ. The CDR3 length is 15 residues. Trimming took off 0 bases at V and 1 base at J, with 6 bases between the two ends. CDR3 sequence reads: CASSQERRTNEKLFF. CDR3 nucleotide sequence: TGTGCCAGCAGCCAAGAACGCAGAACTAATGAAAAACTGTTTTTT.

V usage is TRBV6-6 and J usage is TRBJ2-7; weak D call: TRBD2 (6 bases). Germline CDR1 and CDR2: MNHNY and SVGAGI (reference sequence). The CDR3 is 12 residues long. Trimming pared 5 bases from V and 3 bases from J, leaving 8 bases between. The CDR3 here is CASSPGGYEQYF. The CDR3 DNA follows: TGTGCCAGCAGTCCCGGGGGCTACGAGCAGTACTTC.

This clone was seen only a few times. The chain carries TRBV5-4 and TRBJ1-5; no clear D. Germline-derived CDR1 and CDR2 are SGHNT and YYREEE (reference sequence). The CDR3 has 13 residues. V was shortened by 7 bases and J by 3 bases, with 11 bases between the two germline ends. The CDR3 nucleotides are TGTGCCAGCTCCCCCGGGTTCAATCAGCCCCAGCATTTT. This encodes CASSPGFNQPQHF.

The chain has TRBV11-1 and TRBJ1-2, with TRBD1 identical over 7 bases. Germline lookup yields CDR1 SGHAT and CDR2 FQDESV (reference sequence). CDR3 size: 12 residues. After removal of 5 bases from V and 8 bases from J, the junction contained 5 bases not matched to a gene. CDR3 protein: CASSVTGDGYTF. CDR3 bases: TGTGCCAGCAGCGTTACAGGGGACGGCTACACCTTC. The full variable domain, in which reference TRBV11-1 and TRBJ1-2 provide the parts outside the CDR3, is EAEVAQSPRYKITEKSQAVAFWCDPISGHATLYWYRQILGQGPELLVQFQDESVVDDSQLPKDRFSAERLKGVDSTLKIQPAELGDSAMYLCASSVTGDGYTFGSGTRLTVV.

This chain connects TRBV5-1 to TRBJ2-1, with TRBD2 identical over 9 bases. CDR1 and CDR2 from the germline V gene are SGHRS and YFSETQ. The ends lost 4 bases at V and 6 bases at J; junction bases unmatched: 5. CDR3 length equals 14 residues. The DNA for the CDR3 is TGCGCCAGCAGCCTAGCGGGACTAGCCAATGAGCAGTTCTTC. Translating gives CASSLAGLANEQFF.

The chain joins TRBV4-2 to TRBJ1-5; 9 bases map to TRBD1. CDR1 and CDR2 (germline): LGHNA, YNFKEQ. CDR3 length: 15 amino acids. V lost 4 bases, J lost 5 bases, and 6 bases stayed unmatched. The CDR3 here is CASSREGDRDQPQHF. CDR3 DNA: TGTGCCAGCAGCCGGGAAGGGGACAGGGATCAGCCCCAGCATTTT.

A few counts support this clone. V usage is TRBV11-2 and J usage is TRBJ2-3; D is perhaps TRBD2 (7 bases). The germline V gene has CDR1 SGHAT and CDR2 FQNNGV. The CDR3 is made up of 15 amino acids. The germline V and J ends were trimmed by 6 bases and 6 bases, with 19 bases remaining between them. In DNA form, the CDR3 reads TGTGCCAGCAGGCGAGGGGGAGGGCCGAGTGATACGCAGTATTTT. This translates into CASRRGGGPSDTQYF.

Only one count was recorded for this clone. The chain has TRBV28 and TRBJ1-1, with D possibly TRBD1 on 5 matching bases. The V gene's germline CDR1 is MDHEN and CDR2 SYDVKM. The CDR3 loop spans 15 amino acids. The ends were cut back, 6 bases at V and 0 bases at J, with 14 bases in the middle. The CDR3 nucleotides read TGTGCCAGCAGCCCCGACAGCTTCTTGAACACTGAAGCTTTCTTT. Its protein product is CASSPDSFLNTEAFF.

The genes are TRBV5-1 and TRBJ2-5, with 8 bases identical to TRBD2. The DNA end is more similar to TRBJ2-7, so the J call may be wrong. CDR3 length: 15 residues. Looked up from germline, CDR1 is SGHRS and CDR2 is YFSETQ. The CDR3 protein is CASSGQAGVMNEQYF. The CDR3 nucleotides are TGCGCCAGCAGCGGACAAGCGGGAGTTATGAACGAGCAGTACTTC.

DNA of the CDR3: TGTGCCAGCAGCGATGGACTAGCGGGAGGGGGAGGAGATACGCAGTATTTT. Amino acid sequence: CASSDGLAGGGGDTQYF. The chain is built from TRBV9 and TRBJ2-3, with 15 bases that match TRBD2. The CDR3 sequence is 17 residues long. The J segment lost 5 bases and the V segment lost 3 bases, leaving 7 bases of the junction unmatched. Germline V gene lookup returns CDR1 SGDLS and CDR2 YYNGEE. The full variable domain, with the rest looked up from reference TRBV9 and TRBJ2-3, is DSGVTQTPKHLITATGQRVTLRCSPRSGDLSVYWYQQSLDQGLQFLIQYYNGEERAKGNILERFSAQQFPDLHSELNLSSLELGDSALYFCASSDGLAGGGGDTQYFGPGTRLTVL.

This clone has just one count. The gene calls are TRBV28 and TRBJ2-7; 8 bases map to TRBD2. The ends lost 5 bases at V and 7 bases at J; junction bases unmatched: 10. This CDR3 contains 14 residues. Germline CDR1 is MDHEN and CDR2 is SYDVKM. The CDR3 protein is CASSGQAGAGEQYF. The CDR3 DNA reads as TGTGCCAGCAGTGGACAAGCGGGAGCGGGTGAGCAGTACTTC.

The V call is TRBV5-4, the J call TRBJ2-1; a possible D gene is TRBD1 (6 bases). CDR3 length: 15 amino acids. Between the trimmed V and J ends, which lost 1 base and 0 bases, there was a span of 8 bases. Germline V gene data show CDR1 as SGHNT and CDR2 as YYREEE (reference sequence). CDR3 sequence reads: CASSLQGSSYNEQFF. Here the CDR3 DNA reads TGTGCCAGCAGCTTGCAGGGGAGCTCCTACAATGAGCAGTTCTTC.

The chain has TRBV7-2 and TRBJ2-4, with TRBD2 as a possible D gene (6 bases). The CDR3 has 16 residues. Trimming left V 1 base short and J 0 bases short, with 10 bases between. Looked up from germline, CDR1 is SGHTA and CDR2 is FQGNSA. This chain's CDR3 is CASSLGSGLAKNIQYF. In DNA form, the CDR3 reads TGTGCCAGCAGCTTAGGTAGCGGCCTAGCCAAAAACATTCAGTACTTC.

V gene TRBV2 combines with J gene TRBJ2-7; 9 positions match TRBD1. CDR3 length: 11 residues. Germline loops: CDR1 SNHLY, CDR2 FYNNEI. Trimming at V came to 6 bases and at J to 6 bases, leaving 0 bases not matched to a gene. DNA of the CDR3: TGTGCCAGCAGGACAGGGGGCGAGCAGTACTTC. Translated: CASRTGGEQYF.